The table lists the clone carrying this TCR beta chain with a count of one. The antigen is undetermined. The data originate from a study of shared clonotypes between healthy human individuals. Study-level findings and limits: All-four-donor shared clonotypes had higher generation probabilities than non-shared clonotypes did.

Produced via immunoSEQ multiplex PCR; TCRdb's table is partial and in-frame only. The sample lists about 2 million clones, about 95% occurring once. V lost 4 bases, J lost 3 bases, and 13 bases lay in between. The CDR3 has 14 residues. The germline V gene has CDR1 MGHRA and CDR2 YSYEKL. Naive CD8 cells lacked CD45RO, underwent positive selection for CCR7 and left out terminally differentiated effector memory CD45RA+ cells. The V and J genes are TRBV4-1 and TRBJ2-7; TRBD2 is a possible D gene (6 bases). This TCR derives from a man aged 18-30 years in good health. The sequenced sample was naive CD8+ T cells sorted from blood. In DNA form, the CDR3 reads TGCGCCAGCAGCCCCCGGGACTCTATCTACGAGCAGTACTTC. Translating it yields CASSPRDSIYEQYF.